This TCR beta chain was identified in a study of cytomegalovirus exposure and HLA in healthy donors. In the study overall: Some 80 million unique TCRs from HLA-typed donors were held in an early data release.

Trimming cost V 6 bases and J 2 bases; bases outside gene matches: 7. Germline lookup yields CDR1 MDHEN and CDR2 SYDVKM. The CDR3 is 15 residues long. In the case of this clone: Its specificity is unknown.

It was with 60 Vbeta and 13 Jbeta primers that the PCR ran. Authors' processing steps: In a later analysis, around 10 million of 60 million to 80 million unique beta chains occurred in at least two donors. The method was immunoSEQ multiplex PCR; TCRdb's version includes in-frame clones alone and lacks a portion of them. V and J calls and clone size are those listed in that table; D and trimming were worked out from the DNA. The sample lists 100,000 or so clones; about 81% were seen once. Overall study findings and caveats: High specificity and sensitivity for cytomegalovirus status were reported for the classifier. Because they were indistinguishable, some V segments, including TRBV6-2 and TRBV6-3, were excluded.

The V gene is TRBV28, the J gene TRBJ1-3; 7 bases are a match to TRBD1. Sequenced sample: PBMCs. This TCR was sampled from a man aged 25-45 years in good health and CMV-seronegative. For the CDR3, the DNA is TGTGCCAGCAGCCCTGGCCAGGGGGCTGGAAACACCATATATTTT. This codes for CASSPGQGAGNTIYF.